This is a list of T cell receptor beta chains from one sample in a study of CD8+ T cells in alopecia areata. The method was immunoSEQ multiplex PCR; TCRdb's version includes in-frame clones alone and lacks a portion of them. The sample consists of around 160,000 clones, roughly 50% of them appearing once. The sample was CD4+ T cells sorted from blood. Every receptor here comes from a human donor with alopecia areata. Each CDR3 is given with its conserved first and last residue. Rows give clone size only sometimes, using once, few, many, or a class for an expanded clone.

clone_size	v_call	cdr3_aa
NA	TRBV25-1	CASSGTSGRADYEQYF
few	TRBV29-1	CSVEGLAASYNEQFF
NA	TRBV28	CASRRFDGREQFF
NA	TRBV7-2	CASTKAAGETQYF
NA	TRBV19	CASSTRDRENYGYTF
NA	TRBV28	CASRTEEGLSYEQYF
few	TRBV7-9	CASSQEVETQYF
NA	TRBV5-1	CASSFGLAGGPSSYEQYF
few	TRBV5-1	CASSQRAHASYEQYF
few	TRBV5-1	CASSLAGFQETQYF
NA	TRBV27	CASSSFSYEQYF
NA	TRBV28	CASSPTALTYEQYF
NA	TRBV2	CASIRVRNTEAFF
few	TRBV6-5	CASSYASGRAADTQYF
NA	TRBV2	CASKVNREQYF
once	TRBV5-1	CASSSGSPYEQYF
few	TRBV29-1	CSAHLSGGRRGGAFF
NA	TRBV10-3	CAISLDSYNEQFF
NA	TRBV6-5	CASSYSTATEAFF
NA	TRBV30	CASQQYLDSVRKFF
NA	TRBV29-1	CSVVTEETQYF
few	TRBV14	CASRRSSFQETQYF
few	TRBV29-1	CSVGTSHEQYF
few	TRBV18	CASSPPNRNTEAFF
few	TRBV19	CASSNLARDTQYF
few	TRBV5-1	CASSFSSGSTGELFF
NA	TRBV29-1	CSVDLSSGSLYEQFF
NA	TRBV13	CASSLQETQYF
NA	TRBV2	CASSNPTPFF
NA	TRBV14	CASSQGGNTEAFF
NA	TRBV9	CASSVVPGTEAFF
once	TRBV9	CASSVAPGTPNLKDTQYF
NA	TRBV29-1	CSVAGGATNTEAFF
NA	TRBV15	CATSRDGDSNEQFF
few	TRBV29-1	CSVEIQEGGYEQYF
few	TRBV5-1	CASSSGTDYEQYF
NA	TRBV18	CASSPGQGASYEQYF
once	TRBV5-1	CASKERRNQETQYF
NA	TRBV10-3	CAISDSVKAKNIQYF
NA	TRBV5-1	CASSLKGTTGTDTQYF
NA	TRBV27	CASASSLRGFEQFF
few	TRBV29-1	CSVDKSRGYNEQFF
NA	TRBV2	CASRQAVEQYF
few	TRBV19	CASSWAPHAGREQFF
NA	TRBV7-2	CASSGYLEGELFF
NA	TRBV11-3	CASSLLAKNIQYF
NA	TRBV20-1	CSASALYEQYF
NA	TRBV6-1	CASSEGTSLVETQYF
NA	TRBV11-2	CASSSDLRGAATDTQYF
few	TRBV19	CASSASGTSKVQYF